The 7 T cell receptor beta chains reported below all come from one sample, sequenced in a study of OX40 agonist ivuxolimab in advanced cancers. Assay used: immunoSEQ multiplex PCR; TCRdb lists only in-frame clones, some missing. The profile shows over 20,000 clones, around four fifths of them singletons. The material was CD4+ or CD8+ T cells sorted from blood, obtained in a trial of the OX40 agonist ivuxolimab. The receptors shown here come from an adult with an advanced solid tumor such as melanoma, head and neck, liver or kidney cancer.

In this sample, this clone turned up a few times. The gene calls are TRBV15 and TRBJ1-4; no firm D call. Germline V gene sequence: CDR1 LNHNV, CDR2 YYDKDF (reference sequence). CDR3 length equals 15 residues. With 1 base removed from V and 0 bases from J, the gap between germline ends came to 6 bases. In DNA, the CDR3 is TGTGCCACCAGCAGAGGTTTTGCAACTAATGAAAAACTGTTTTTT. Translating gives CATSRGFATNEKLFF. Full variable domain (missing parts from reference TRBV15 and TRBJ1-4): DAMVIQNPRYQVTQFGKPVTLSCSQTLNHNVMYWYQQKSSQAPKLLFHYYDKDFNNEADTPDNFQSRRPNTSFCFLDIRSPGLGDTAMYLCATSRGFATNEKLFFGSGTQLSVL.

V usage is TRBV20-1 and J usage is TRBJ1-2; D gene uncertain. The CDR3 has 9 residues. From germline, CDR1 is DFQATT and CDR2 SNEGSKA (reference sequence). V gave up 4 bases and J gave up 8 bases, with 5 bases separating them. The CDR3 region is CSATGGYTF. The CDR3 nucleotides are TGCAGTGCTACGGGGGGCTACACCTTC.

In this sample, this clone turned up once. This chain joins TRBV6-4 and TRBJ2-3, with D hard to call. V shed 3 bases and J shed 0 bases, with 1 base lying between them. CDR3 length: 12 amino acids. The germline V gene encodes CDR1 MRHNA and CDR2 SNTAGT. The CDR3 coding sequence is TGTGCCAGCAGTGAAAGCACAGATACGCAGTATTTT. Protein product: CASSESTDTQYF.

V gene TRBV18 combines with J gene TRBJ2-4; 7 bases agree with TRBD2. The junction had 8 bases not matched to a gene; V was cut back by 6 bases and J by 0 bases. The CDR3 is 16 residues long. Germline CDR1 reads KGHSH; CDR2 reads LQKENI. CDR3 loop: CASSLQRGLAKNIQYF. The CDR3 nucleotides read TGTGCCAGCTCTCTCCAGCGGGGACTAGCCAAAAACATTCAGTACTTC.

The chain joins TRBV9 to TRBJ2-6; TRBD1 is a possible D gene (5 bases). Per the germline V gene, CDR1 is SGDLS and CDR2 is YYNGEE. CDR3 length equals 18 residues. The V and J ends lost 0 bases and 0 bases respectively, with 13 bases between them. Written as DNA, the CDR3 is TGTGCCAGCAGCGTAGGGGGCAAGGTGGCCTCTGGGGCCAACGTCCTGACTTTC. Its translation is CASSVGGKVASGANVLTF.

This chain links TRBV27 with TRBJ1-1; TRBD1 matches at 9 bases. CDR1 is MNHEY, CDR2 SMNVEV, per germline (reference sequence). The CDR3 covers 16 residues. The junction had 9 bases not matched to a gene; V was cut back by 3 bases and J by 4 bases. The CDR3 coding sequence is TGTGCCAGCAGTTTGCTCGGACAGGGGAGGGGCACTGAAGCTTTCTTT. It is translated as CASSLLGQGRGTEAFF.

The rearrangement uses TRBV14 and TRBJ1-3, with 9 bases identical to TRBD1. This CDR3 comprises 17 residues. Per germline, CDR1 SGHDN and CDR2 FVKESK. With V trimmed by 4 bases and J by 2 bases, 9 bases remained unmatched. CDR3: CASSPRQGESPGNTIYF. CDR3 bases: TGTGCCAGCAGCCCCCGACAGGGGGAAAGTCCTGGAAACACCATATATTTT.